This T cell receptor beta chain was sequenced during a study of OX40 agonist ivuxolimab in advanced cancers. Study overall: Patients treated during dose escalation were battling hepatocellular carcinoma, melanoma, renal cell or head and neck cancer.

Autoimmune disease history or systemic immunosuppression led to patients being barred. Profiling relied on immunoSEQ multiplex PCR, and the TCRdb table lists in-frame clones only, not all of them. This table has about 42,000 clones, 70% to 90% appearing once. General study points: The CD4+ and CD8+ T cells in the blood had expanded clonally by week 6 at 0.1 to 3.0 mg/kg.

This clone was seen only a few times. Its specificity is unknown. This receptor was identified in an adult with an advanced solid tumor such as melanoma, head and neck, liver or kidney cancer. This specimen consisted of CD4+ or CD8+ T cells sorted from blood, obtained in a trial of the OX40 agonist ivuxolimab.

The CDR3 DNA reads as TGTGCCAGCAGCCCAGGGACTAGCGGGGATGAGCAGTTCTTC. Its translation: CASSPGTSGDEQFF. The chain couples TRBV5-5 to TRBJ2-1; 13 bases map to TRBD2. This CDR3 comprises 14 residues. The trim removed 4 bases at V and 8 bases at J, leaving 3 bases unmatched. The germline V gene has CDR1 SGHKS and CDR2 YYEKEE (reference sequence).